This T cell receptor beta chain was sequenced in a study of technical replicates of blood from four donors. This clone was counted once. The assay was immunoSEQ multiplex PCR, and TCRdb's table has in-frame clones only and misses some. The sample lists tens of thousands of clones; about 91% were seen once. Germline-derived CDR1 and CDR2 are GTSNPN and SVGIG (reference sequence). This CDR3 is built from 14 residues. Deletions cut 4 bases from V and 7 bases from J, with 19 bases between. Source material: T cells isolated from PBMCs. This sequence joins TRBV30 and TRBJ1-2; possibly TRBD1 for D (6 bases). The source is a human donor in good health. The CDR3 is CAWNSDRDIRGYTF. CDR3 nucleotides: TGTGCCTGGAACTCGGACCGGGACATTCGTGGCTACACCTTC.